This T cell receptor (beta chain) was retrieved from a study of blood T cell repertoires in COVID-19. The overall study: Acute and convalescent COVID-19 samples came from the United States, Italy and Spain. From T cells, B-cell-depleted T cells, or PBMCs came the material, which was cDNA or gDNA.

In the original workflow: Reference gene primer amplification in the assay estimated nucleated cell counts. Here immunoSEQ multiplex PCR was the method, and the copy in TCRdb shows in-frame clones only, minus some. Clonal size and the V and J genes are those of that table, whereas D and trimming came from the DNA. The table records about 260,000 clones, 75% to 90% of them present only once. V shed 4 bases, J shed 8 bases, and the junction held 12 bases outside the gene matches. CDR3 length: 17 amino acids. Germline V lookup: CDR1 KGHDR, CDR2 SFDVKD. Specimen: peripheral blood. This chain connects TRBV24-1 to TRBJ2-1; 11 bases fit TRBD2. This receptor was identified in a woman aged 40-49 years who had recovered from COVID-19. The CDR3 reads CATSETTLAGGRDEQFF. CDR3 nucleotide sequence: TGTGCCACCAGTGAGACAACCCTAGCGGGGGGCCGGGATGAGCAGTTCTTC.